These 10 T cell receptor beta chains came from one sample sequenced in a study of OX40 agonist ivuxolimab in advanced cancers. Repertoires were generated with immunoSEQ multiplex PCR, while TCRdb's copy carries only in-frame clones and drops some. In the table there are fewer than 85,000 clones, less than 85% of which are singletons. This material consisted of CD4+ or CD8+ T cells sorted from blood, taken in a trial of the OX40 agonist ivuxolimab. Every receptor here comes from an adult with an advanced solid tumor such as melanoma, head and neck, liver or kidney cancer.

This clone was seen more than once but under ten times. The chain combines TRBV5-1 with TRBJ2-1; 7 bases are shared with TRBD2. Unmatched junction bases numbered 3, after V lost 3 bases and J lost 0 bases. This CDR3 has 15 amino acids. Per the germline V gene, CDR1 is SGHRS and CDR2 is YFSETQ. Here the CDR3 DNA reads TGCGCCAGCAGCTCTAGCGGCTACTCCTACAATGAGCAGTTCTTC. Amino acid sequence: CASSSSGYSYNEQFF.

The genes are TRBV2 and TRBJ1-1; TRBD1 might be the D (5 bases). The germline gives CDR1 SNHLY, CDR2 FYNNEI. The CDR3 loop spans 12 amino acids. V was cut by 4 bases and J by 3 bases, with 6 bases left in between. CDR3 protein: CASSGGDTEAFF. CDR3 in DNA: TGTGCCAGCAGTGGAGGGGACACTGAAGCTTTCTTT. Looking up the rest from reference TRBV2 and TRBJ1-1 gives the full variable domain: EPEVTQTPSHQVTQMGQEVILRCVPISNHLYFYWYRQILGQKVEFLVSFYNNEISEKSEIFDDQFSVERPDGSNFTLKIRSTKLEDSAMYFCASSGGDTEAFFGQGTRLTVV.

The V and J genes are TRBV10-3 and TRBJ2-7; D unclear. CDR1 and CDR2 from the germline V gene are ENHRY and SYGVKD. This CDR3 spans 12 amino acids. The V end was cut by 1 base, the J end by 5 bases, with 6 bases between. This CDR3 reads CAISEFENEQYF. The CDR3 bases are TGTGCCATCAGTGAGTTTGAAAACGAGCAGTACTTC.

Only a few counts were recorded for this clone. The gene calls are TRBV2 and TRBJ1-2, with TRBD1 as a possible D gene (5 bases). This CDR3 region has 14 residues. CDR1 and CDR2 (germline): SNHLY, FYNNEI. The germline V and J ends were trimmed by 3 bases and 4 bases, with 12 bases remaining between them. The CDR3 loop reads CASSDLRGPYGYTF. CDR3 DNA: TGTGCCAGCAGTGATCTGCGGGGCCCCTATGGCTACACCTTC. Complete variable domain (other parts from reference TRBV2 and TRBJ1-2): EPEVTQTPSHQVTQMGQEVILRCVPISNHLYFYWYRQILGQKVEFLVSFYNNEISEKSEIFDDQFSVERPDGSNFTLKIRSTKLEDSAMYFCASSDLRGPYGYTFGSGTRLTVV.

The chain recombines TRBV30 with TRBJ1-4; 7 bases line up with TRBD1. V was pared by 2 bases and J by 7 bases, with 7 bases of the junction left unmatched. The CDR3 is made up of 14 amino acids. Germline loops: CDR1 GTSNPN, CDR2 SVGIG (reference sequence). In DNA form, the CDR3 reads TGTGCCTGGAGTCTAGGACAGGCAGCTGAAAAACTGTTTTTT. Protein product: CAWSLGQAAEKLFF.

The chain uses TRBV19 and TRBJ2-7; D possibly uses TRBD1 or TRBD2 (6 bases each). The CDR3 spans 17 residues. The V end lost 6 bases, the J end lost 4 bases, and 25 bases lay between the germline ends. Germline V gene lookup returns CDR1 LNHDA and CDR2 SQIVND (reference sequence). CDR3 residues: CASSPPRLGGGGYEQYF. In DNA, the CDR3 is TGTGCCAGTAGCCCGCCCCGACTGGGTGGAGGGGGTTACGAGCAGTACTTC.

This chain uses TRBV5-8 with TRBJ2-7, with D unresolved. This CDR3 contains 11 residues. With 6 bases removed from V and 6 bases from J, the gap between germline ends came to 10 bases. Germline assignment: CDR1 SGHTS and CDR2 YDEGEE. CDR3 sequence (DNA): TGTGCCAGCACTCGACGGGCCGAGCAGTACTTC. It yields the protein CASTRRAEQYF.

This chain connects TRBV6-1 to TRBJ1-1; D remains ambiguous. The CDR3 length is 16 residues. Germline V gene sequence: CDR1 MNHNS, CDR2 SASEGT. Trimming left V 1 base short and J 1 base short, with 13 bases between. CDR3 sequence (DNA): TGTGCCAGCAGTGAAGATATCCGATGGAGGAACACTGAAGCTTTCTTT. This sequence encodes CASSEDIRWRNTEAFF.

The rearrangement uses TRBV6-5 and TRBJ2-5; TRBD1 might be the D (6 bases). V lost 2 bases and J 5 bases, leaving 15 bases between the germline ends. Germline CDR1 and CDR2: MNHEY and SVGAGI. The CDR3 spans 15 residues. The CDR3 DNA reads TGTGCCAGCAGTTACGGGGGCAGTAACTGGGAGACCCAGTACTTC. As protein: CASSYGGSNWETQYF.

The CDR3 region is CAWRRDRVNYGYTF. CDR3 DNA: TGTGCCTGGAGGAGGGACAGAGTGAACTATGGCTACACCTTC. This chain uses TRBV30 with TRBJ1-2, with 7 bases lining up with TRBD1. The V and J ends lost 3 bases and 2 bases, in that order; junction bases with no gene match: 6. CDR3 length equals 14 residues. Germline CDR1 reads GTSNPN; CDR2 reads SVGIG (reference sequence).